Below are 9 T cell receptor beta chains sequenced from a single sample in a study of Graves' ophthalmopathy and Graves' hyperthyroidism. The sequenced template was RNA, covering the TCR beta CDR3 region. RT-PCR in the first round used HTBI primers; a second-round multiplex PCR followed. A single record per CDR3 protein comes from TCRdb applying MiXCR to the multiplex PCR reads. The sample contains about 660,000 distinct CDR3 sequences, 35% to 50% of which appear only once. Sequenced: peripheral blood. The receptors come from an adult man with Graves' ophthalmopathy.

This rearrangement joins TRBV12-3 or TRBV12-4 to TRBJ1-5; D is ambiguous. The CDR3 is 14 residues long. With 2 bases removed from V and 2 bases from J, the gap between germline ends came to 7 bases. The CDR3 DNA reads TGTGCCAGCAGTTTACAGGCCGGCAATCAGCCCCAGCATTTT. It translates to CASSLQAGNQPQHF.

The CDR3 region has the DNA TGTGCTAGTGGGGAACAGGCTGTGAACACTGAAGCTTTCTTT. Protein: CASGEQAVNTEAFF. The V call is TRBV12-5, the J call TRBJ1-1, with TRBD1 as a possible D gene (5 bases). The CDR3 extends over 14 amino acids. CDR1 LGHNT and CDR2 FRNRAP come from the germline V gene. Between the trimmed V and J ends, which lost 6 bases and 0 bases, there was a span of 11 bases.

Of note for this clonotype: This may come from a read error, since a much larger clone is one base off. The CDR3 spells CCAREGGGARETQYF. CDR3 in DNA: TGCTGTGCTAGAGAGGGCGGGGGGGCCCGGGAGACCCAGTACTTC. The V call is TRBV20-1, the J call TRBJ2-5; 9 bases align to TRBD2. From germline, CDR1 is DFQATT and CDR2 SNEGSKA (reference sequence). The CDR3 length is 15 residues.

This clonotype was seen more than once but under ten times. The V call is TRBV25-1, the J call TRBJ2-5, with D perhaps TRBD1 (6 bases). The CDR3 runs to 13 residues. In germline, CDR1 is MGHDK, CDR2 SYGVNS. Trimming removed 6 bases from V and 7 bases from J, with 15 bases in between. This CDR3 reads CASSEQGDATQYF. CDR3 sequence (DNA): TGTGCCAGCAGCGAACAGGGTGATGCGACCCAGTACTTC.

Details on this clonotype: Being one base from a much bigger clone, this may be a read error. The gene calls are TRBV25-1 and TRBJ1-1; possible D gene TRBD1, 5 bases. This CDR3 comprises 12 residues. Germline V CDR1 and CDR2: MGHDK, SYGVNS. The CDR3 protein is CASSPRGGEASF. The CDR3 DNA is TGTGCCAGCAGTCCCCGTGGGGGTGAAGCTTCCTTT.

The genes are TRBV10-3 and TRBJ2-5; 10 bases are shared with TRBD1. Germline assignment: CDR1 ENHRY and CDR2 SYGVKD. This CDR3 has 14 residues. J was trimmed by 4 bases and V by 8 bases; bases with no gene match: 7. The CDR3 loop is CAIGTGTGAETQYF. As DNA, the CDR3 is TGTGCCATCGGGACCGGGACAGGGGCAGAGACCCAGTACTTC.

The CDR3 region is CSARTDGAYGYTF. The CDR3 DNA reads as TGCAGTGCTAGAACGGACGGGGCCTATGGCTACACCTTC. The rearrangement joins TRBV20-1 to TRBJ1-2; a possible D gene is TRBD1 (5 bases). CDR3 length: 13 amino acids. V was trimmed by 2 bases and J by 4 bases, leaving 11 bases between them. Looked up from germline, CDR1 is DFQATT and CDR2 is SNEGSKA (reference sequence).

This clonotype was observed at least ten times. This chain connects TRBV7-9 to TRBJ1-1, with D perhaps TRBD1 (6 bases). V lost 5 bases, J lost 7 bases, and 11 bases lay in between. Germline CDR1 and CDR2: SEHNR and FQNEAQ (reference sequence). The CDR3 sequence is 12 residues long. The CDR3 reads CASSLQGNEAFF. In DNA form, the CDR3 reads TGTGCCAGCAGCCTACAGGGAAATGAAGCTTTCTTT.

The sample holds many counts of this clonotype. The J gene is TRBJ1-6, the V gene TRBV6-5, with a weak D call TRBD1 (5 bases). Trimming stripped 2 bases from V and 7 bases from J, with 9 bases between. The CDR3 loop spans 14 amino acids. The germline V gene has CDR1 MNHEY and CDR2 SVGAGI. CDR3 in DNA: TGTGCCAGCAGTTACCAGACAGCGAATTCACCCCTCCACTTT. Amino acid sequence: CASSYQTANSPLHF.